This T cell receptor (beta chain) stems from a study of cytomegalovirus exposure and HLA in healthy donors. Libraries were prepared by immunoSEQ multiplex PCR; TCRdb keeps only in-frame clonotypes and omits some of them. The sample holds 200,000 to 300,000 clones, approximately 86% seen once. In germline, CDR1 is SGHKS, CDR2 YYEKEE (reference sequence). The V segment lost 4 bases and the J segment 4 bases; nucleotides outside the gene matches: 6. The CDR3 consists of 14 residues. On this clone: What it recognizes is unknown.

General observations from the study: Associated with cytomegalovirus, according to the listing, were 170 or so TCR beta chains.

The clonotype comes from a woman aged 25 to 45 in good health and CMV-seropositive. The chain employs TRBV5-5 and TRBJ2-5, with 8 bases identical to TRBD1. The sequencing input was PBMCs. CDR3 nucleotides: TGTGCCAGCAGCCCGTGGACAGGGAGAGAGACCCAGTACTTC. Protein product: CASSPWTGRETQYF.